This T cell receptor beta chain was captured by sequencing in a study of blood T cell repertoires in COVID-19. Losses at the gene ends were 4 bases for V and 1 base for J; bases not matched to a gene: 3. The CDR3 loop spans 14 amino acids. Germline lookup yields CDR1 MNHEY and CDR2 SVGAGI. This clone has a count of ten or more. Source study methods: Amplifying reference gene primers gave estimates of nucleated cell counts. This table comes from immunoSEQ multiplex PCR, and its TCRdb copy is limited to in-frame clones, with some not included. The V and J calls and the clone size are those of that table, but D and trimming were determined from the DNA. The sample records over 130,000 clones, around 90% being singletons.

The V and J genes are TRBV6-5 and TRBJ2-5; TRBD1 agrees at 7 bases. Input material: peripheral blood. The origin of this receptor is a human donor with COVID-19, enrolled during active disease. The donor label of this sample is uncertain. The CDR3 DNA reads TGTGCCAGCAGTTCTGGGACAGCCCAAGAGACCCAGTACTTC. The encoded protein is CASSSGTAQETQYF.